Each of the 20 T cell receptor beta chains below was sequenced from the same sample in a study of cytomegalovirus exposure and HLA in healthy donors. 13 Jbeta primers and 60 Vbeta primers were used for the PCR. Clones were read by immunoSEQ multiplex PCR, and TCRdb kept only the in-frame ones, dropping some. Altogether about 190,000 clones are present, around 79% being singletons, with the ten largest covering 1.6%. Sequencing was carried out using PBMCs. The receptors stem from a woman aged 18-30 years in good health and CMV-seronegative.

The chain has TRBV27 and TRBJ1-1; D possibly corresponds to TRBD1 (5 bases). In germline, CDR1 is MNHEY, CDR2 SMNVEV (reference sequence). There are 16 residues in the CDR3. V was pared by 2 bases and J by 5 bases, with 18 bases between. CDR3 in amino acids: CASSLSGAGYLTEAFF. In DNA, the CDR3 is TGTGCCAGCAGTTTAAGCGGGGCAGGGTATCTGACTGAAGCTTTCTTT.

CDR3 nucleotides: TGTGCCAGCAAGTTCCCATACGGTCAAGAGACCCAGTACTTC. Its translation: CASKFPYGQETQYF. The chain recombines TRBV2 with TRBJ2-5; D gene uncertain. The CDR3 totals 14 residues. CDR1 is SNHLY, CDR2 FYNNEI, per germline. Trimming took off 7 bases at V and 2 bases at J, with 14 bases between the two ends.

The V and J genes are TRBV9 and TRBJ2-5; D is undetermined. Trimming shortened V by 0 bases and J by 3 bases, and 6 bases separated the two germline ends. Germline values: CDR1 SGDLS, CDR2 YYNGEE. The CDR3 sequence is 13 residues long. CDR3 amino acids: CASSVAQEETQYF. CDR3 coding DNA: TGTGCCAGCAGCGTAGCGCAGGAAGAGACCCAGTACTTC.

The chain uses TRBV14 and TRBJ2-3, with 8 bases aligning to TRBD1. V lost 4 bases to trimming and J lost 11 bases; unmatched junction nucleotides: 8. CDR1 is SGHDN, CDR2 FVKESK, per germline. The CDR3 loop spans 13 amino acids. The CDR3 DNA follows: TGTGCCAGCAGCCTCTTTGGACAGGGAGGGCAGTATTTT. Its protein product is CASSLFGQGGQYF.

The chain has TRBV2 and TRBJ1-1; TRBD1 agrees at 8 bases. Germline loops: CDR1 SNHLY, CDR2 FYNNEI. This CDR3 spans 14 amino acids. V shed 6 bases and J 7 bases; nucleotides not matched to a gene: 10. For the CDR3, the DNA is TGTGCCAGCAGGGAGACAGGGGCGGGTGGTGAAGCTTTCTTT. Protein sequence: CASRETGAGGEAFF.

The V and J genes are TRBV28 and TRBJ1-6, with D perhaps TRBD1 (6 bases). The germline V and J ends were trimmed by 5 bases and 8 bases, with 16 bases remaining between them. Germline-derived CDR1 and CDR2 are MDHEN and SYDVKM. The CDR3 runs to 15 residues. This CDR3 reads CASSLFRGQDSPLHF. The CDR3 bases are TGTGCCAGCAGTCTGTTCAGGGGTCAGGATTCACCCCTCCACTTT.

The CDR3 sequence: CASSIVGFVSGNTIYF. The DNA of the CDR3 is TGTGCCAGTAGTATTGTCGGGTTCGTCTCTGGAAACACCATATATTTT. V gene TRBV19 combines with J gene TRBJ1-3, with no clear D. The V and J ends lost 3 bases and 0 bases respectively, with 12 bases between them. The CDR3 runs to 16 residues. The germline V gene encodes CDR1 LNHDA and CDR2 SQIVND (reference sequence).

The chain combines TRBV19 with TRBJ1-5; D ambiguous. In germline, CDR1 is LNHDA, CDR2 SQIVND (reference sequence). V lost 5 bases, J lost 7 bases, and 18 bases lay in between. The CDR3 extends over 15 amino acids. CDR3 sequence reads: CASSLPGSQYQPQHF. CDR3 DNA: TGTGCCAGTAGTCTGCCCGGGAGCCAGTACCAGCCCCAGCATTTT.

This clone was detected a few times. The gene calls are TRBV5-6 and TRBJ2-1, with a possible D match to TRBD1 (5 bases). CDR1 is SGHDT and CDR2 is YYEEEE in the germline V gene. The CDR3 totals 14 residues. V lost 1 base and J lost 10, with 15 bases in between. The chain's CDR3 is CASSLQGAQWEQFF. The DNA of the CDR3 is TGTGCCAGCAGCTTGCAAGGGGCGCAATGGGAGCAGTTCTTC.

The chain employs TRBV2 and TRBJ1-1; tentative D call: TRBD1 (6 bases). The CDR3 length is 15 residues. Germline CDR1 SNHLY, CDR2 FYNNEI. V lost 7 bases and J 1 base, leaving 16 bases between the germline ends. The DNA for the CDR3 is TGTGCCAGCACCGAATATCAGGGGAAGAACACTGAAGCTTTCTTT. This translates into CASTEYQGKNTEAFF.

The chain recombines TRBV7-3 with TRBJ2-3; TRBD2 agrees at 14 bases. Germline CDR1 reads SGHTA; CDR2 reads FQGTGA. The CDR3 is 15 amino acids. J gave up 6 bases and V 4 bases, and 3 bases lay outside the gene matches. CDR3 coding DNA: TGTGCCAGCAGCTCGACTAGCGGGAGGGTTGATACGCAGTATTTT. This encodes CASSSTSGRVDTQYF.

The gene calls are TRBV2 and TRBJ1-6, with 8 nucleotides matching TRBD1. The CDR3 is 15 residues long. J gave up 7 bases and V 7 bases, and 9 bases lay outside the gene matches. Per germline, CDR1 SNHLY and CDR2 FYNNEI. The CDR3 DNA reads TGTGCCAGCACCCTCTTGGGACAGGTGAATTCACCCCTCCACTTT. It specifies CASTLLGQVNSPLHF.

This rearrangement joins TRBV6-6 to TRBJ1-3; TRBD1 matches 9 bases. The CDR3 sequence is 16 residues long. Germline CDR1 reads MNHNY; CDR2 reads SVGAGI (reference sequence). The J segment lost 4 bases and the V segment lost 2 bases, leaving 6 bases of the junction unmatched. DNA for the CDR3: TGTGCCAGCAGTTACACTCCCGGGACAGGGGGAAACACCATATATTTT. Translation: CASSYTPGTGGNTIYF.

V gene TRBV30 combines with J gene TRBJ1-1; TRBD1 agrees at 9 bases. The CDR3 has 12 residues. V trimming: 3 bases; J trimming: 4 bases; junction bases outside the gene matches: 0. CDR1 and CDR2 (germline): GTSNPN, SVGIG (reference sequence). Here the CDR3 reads CAWRQGATEAFF. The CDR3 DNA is TGTGCCTGGAGACAGGGGGCCACTGAAGCTTTCTTT.

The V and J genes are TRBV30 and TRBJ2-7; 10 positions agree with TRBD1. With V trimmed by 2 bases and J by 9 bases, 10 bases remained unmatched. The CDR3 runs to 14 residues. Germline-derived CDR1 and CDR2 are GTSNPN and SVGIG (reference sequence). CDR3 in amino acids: CAWSLPPTGGRQYF. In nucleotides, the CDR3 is TGTGCCTGGAGTTTACCCCCGACAGGGGGCAGGCAGTACTTC.

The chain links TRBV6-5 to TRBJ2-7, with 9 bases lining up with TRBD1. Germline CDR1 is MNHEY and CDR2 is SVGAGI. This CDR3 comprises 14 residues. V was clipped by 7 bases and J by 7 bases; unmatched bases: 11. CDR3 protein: CASTMGQGRMEQYF. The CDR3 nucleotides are TGTGCCAGCACCATGGGACAGGGCCGTATGGAGCAGTACTTC.

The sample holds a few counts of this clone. CDR3 coding DNA: TGTGCCAGCAACGACTTGGGGGGCTATGGCTACACCTTC. This sequence encodes CASNDLGGYGYTF. The rearrangement links TRBV6-6 to TRBJ1-2; D may be TRBD1 (5 bases). V was pared by 7 bases and J by 4 bases, with 13 bases between. The CDR3 is 13 residues long. Germline V CDR1 and CDR2: MNHNY, SVGAGI (reference sequence).

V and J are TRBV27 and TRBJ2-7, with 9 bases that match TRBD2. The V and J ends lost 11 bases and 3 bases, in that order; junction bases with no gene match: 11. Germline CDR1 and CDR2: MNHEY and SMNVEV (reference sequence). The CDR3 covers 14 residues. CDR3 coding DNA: TGTGCCGCCGCGAGACTAGCGGACCACTACGAGCAGTACTTC. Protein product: CAAARLADHYEQYF.

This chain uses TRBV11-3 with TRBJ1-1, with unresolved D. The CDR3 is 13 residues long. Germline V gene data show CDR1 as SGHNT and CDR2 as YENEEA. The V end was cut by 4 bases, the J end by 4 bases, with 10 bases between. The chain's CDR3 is CASSSDLGTEAFF. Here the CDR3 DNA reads TGTGCCAGCAGCTCCGACTTAGGCACTGAAGCTTTCTTT. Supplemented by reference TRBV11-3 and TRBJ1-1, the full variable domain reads EAGVVQSPRYKIIEKKQPVAFWCNPISGHNTLYWYLQNLGQGPELLIRYENEEAVDDSQLPKDRFSAERLKGVDSTLKIQPAELGDSAVYLCASSSDLGTEAFFGQGTRLTVV.

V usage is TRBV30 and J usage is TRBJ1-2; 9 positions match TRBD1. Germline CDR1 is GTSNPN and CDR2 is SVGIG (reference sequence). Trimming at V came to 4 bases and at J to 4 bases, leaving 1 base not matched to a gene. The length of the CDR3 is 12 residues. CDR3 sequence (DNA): TGTGCCTGGATGACAGGGGGCTATGGCTACACCTTC. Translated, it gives CAWMTGGYGYTF.